This T cell receptor (beta chain) appears in the sequencing data of a study of blood T cell repertoires in COVID-19. Study as a whole: The origin of the acute and convalescent COVID-19 samples was the United States, Italy and Spain. PBMCs, B-cell-depleted T cells, or T cells provided the cDNA or gDNA that made up the material.

Germline CDR1 MNHEY, CDR2 SVGAGI. The trim removed 5 bases at V and 8 bases at J, leaving 7 bases unmatched. CDR3 length: 15 residues. How the authors handled the data: Nucleated cell number was recorded as an estimate derived from reference gene primer amplification. Profiled with immunoSEQ multiplex PCR; TCRdb holds only in-frame clones, not every one. That table gives V, J and clone size, and the DNA gave D and trimming. The table records roughly 40,000 clones, around three quarters of them present only once. The J gene is TRBJ2-1, the V gene TRBV6-5; TRBD1 agrees at 12 bases. This receptor was identified in a man older than 75 with acute or convalescent COVID-19. The sample comprised peripheral blood. CDR3 bases: TGTGCCAGCAGTAAACCCGGGACAGGGGGCCATGAGCAGTTCTTC. This gives the protein CASSKPGTGGHEQFF.